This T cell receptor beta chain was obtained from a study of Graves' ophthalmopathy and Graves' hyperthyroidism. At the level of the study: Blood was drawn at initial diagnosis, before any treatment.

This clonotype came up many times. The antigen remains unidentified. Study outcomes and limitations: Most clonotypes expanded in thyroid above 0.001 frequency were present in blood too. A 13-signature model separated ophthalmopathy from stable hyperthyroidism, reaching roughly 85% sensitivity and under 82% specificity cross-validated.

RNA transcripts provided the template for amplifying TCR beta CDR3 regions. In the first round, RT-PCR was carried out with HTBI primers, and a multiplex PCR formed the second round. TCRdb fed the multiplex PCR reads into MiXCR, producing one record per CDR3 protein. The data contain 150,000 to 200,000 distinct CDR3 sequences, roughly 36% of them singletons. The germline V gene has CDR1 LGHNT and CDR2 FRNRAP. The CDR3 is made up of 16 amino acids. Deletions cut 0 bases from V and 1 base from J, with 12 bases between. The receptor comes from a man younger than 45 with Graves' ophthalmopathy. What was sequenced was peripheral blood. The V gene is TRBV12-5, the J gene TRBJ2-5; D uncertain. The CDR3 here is CASGLVGPEPQETQYF. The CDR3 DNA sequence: TGTGCTAGTGGTTTGGTAGGGCCGGAGCCCCAAGAGACCCAGTACTTC. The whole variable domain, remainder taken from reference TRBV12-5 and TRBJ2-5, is DARVTQTPRHKVTEMGQEVTMRCQPILGHNTVFWYRQTMMQGLELLAYFRNRAPLDDSGMPKDRFSAEMPDATLATLKIQPSEPRDSAVYFCASGLVGPEPQETQYFGPGTRLLVL.